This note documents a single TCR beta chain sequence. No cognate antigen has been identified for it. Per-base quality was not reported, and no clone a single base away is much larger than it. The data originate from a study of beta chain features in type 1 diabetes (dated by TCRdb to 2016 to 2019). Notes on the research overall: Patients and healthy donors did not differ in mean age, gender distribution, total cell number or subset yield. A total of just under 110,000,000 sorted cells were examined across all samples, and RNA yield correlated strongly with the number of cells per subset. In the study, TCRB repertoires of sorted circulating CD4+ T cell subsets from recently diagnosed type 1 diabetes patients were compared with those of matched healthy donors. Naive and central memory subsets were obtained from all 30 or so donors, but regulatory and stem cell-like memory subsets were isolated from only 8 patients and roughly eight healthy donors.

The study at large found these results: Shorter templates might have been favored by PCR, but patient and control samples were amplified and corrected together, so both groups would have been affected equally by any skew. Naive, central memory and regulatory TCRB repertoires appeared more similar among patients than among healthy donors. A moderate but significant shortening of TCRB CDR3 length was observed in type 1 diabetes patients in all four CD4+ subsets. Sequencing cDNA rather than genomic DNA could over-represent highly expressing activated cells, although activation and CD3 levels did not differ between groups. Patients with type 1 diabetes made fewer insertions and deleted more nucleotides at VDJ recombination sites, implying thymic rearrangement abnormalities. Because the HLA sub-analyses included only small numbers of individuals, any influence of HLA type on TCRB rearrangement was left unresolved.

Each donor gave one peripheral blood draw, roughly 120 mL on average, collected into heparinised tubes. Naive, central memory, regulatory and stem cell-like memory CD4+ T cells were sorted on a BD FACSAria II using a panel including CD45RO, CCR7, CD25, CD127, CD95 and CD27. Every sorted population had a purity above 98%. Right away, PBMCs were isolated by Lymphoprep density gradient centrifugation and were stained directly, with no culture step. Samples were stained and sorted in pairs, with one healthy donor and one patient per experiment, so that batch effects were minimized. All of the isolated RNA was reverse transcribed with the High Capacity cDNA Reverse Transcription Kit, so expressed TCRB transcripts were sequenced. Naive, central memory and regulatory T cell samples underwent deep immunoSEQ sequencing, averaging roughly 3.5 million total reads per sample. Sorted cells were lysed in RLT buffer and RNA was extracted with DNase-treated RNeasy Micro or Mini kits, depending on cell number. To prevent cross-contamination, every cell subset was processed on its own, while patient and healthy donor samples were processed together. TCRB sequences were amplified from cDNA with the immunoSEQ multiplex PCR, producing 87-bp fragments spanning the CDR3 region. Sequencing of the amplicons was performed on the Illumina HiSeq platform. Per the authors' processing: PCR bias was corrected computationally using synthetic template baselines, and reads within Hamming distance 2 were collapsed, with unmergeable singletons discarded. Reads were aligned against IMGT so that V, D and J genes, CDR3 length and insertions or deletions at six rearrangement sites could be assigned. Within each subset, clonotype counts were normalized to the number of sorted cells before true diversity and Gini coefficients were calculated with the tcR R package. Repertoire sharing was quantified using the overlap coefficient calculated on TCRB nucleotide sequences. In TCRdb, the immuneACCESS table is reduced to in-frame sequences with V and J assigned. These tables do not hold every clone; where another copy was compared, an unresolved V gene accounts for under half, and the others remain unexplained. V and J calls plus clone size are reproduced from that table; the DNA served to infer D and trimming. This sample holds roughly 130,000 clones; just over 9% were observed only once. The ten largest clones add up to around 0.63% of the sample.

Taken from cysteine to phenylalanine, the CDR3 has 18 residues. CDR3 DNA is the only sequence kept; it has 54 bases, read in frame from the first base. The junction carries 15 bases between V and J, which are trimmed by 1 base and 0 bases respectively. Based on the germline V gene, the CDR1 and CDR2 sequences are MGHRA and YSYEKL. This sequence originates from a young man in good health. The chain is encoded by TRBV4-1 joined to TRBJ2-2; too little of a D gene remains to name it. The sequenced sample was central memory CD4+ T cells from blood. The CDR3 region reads CASSQGPLQSTNTGELFF. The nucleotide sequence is TGCGCCAGCAGCCAAGGCCCCTTACAGTCCACGAACACCGGGGAGCTGTTTTTT.